The following is a TCR beta chain sequence with its context. J was trimmed by 0 bases and V by 7 bases; bases with no gene match: 5. The CDR3 is made up of 14 amino acids. The germline gives CDR1 LNHDA, CDR2 SQIVND (reference sequence). These data come from a study of blood T cell repertoires in COVID-19. The repertoire was sequenced with immunoSEQ multiplex PCR; TCRdb's copy has only in-frame clones and lacks some. The data show under 450,000 clones, over 80% seen once. Sample: PBMCs or T cells enriched from blood (not recorded which). The TCR comes from a woman aged 45-65 years who had recovered from COVID-19. The V and J genes are TRBV19 and TRBJ2-5; 7 bases fit TRBD1. The CDR3 is CASNPDRDQETQYF. The CDR3 region has the DNA TGTGCCAGTAATCCCGACAGGGACCAAGAGACCCAGTACTTC.